A single T cell receptor beta chain is shown here with its context. Its antigen is not known. This entry belongs to a study of shared clonotypes between healthy human individuals. The table came from immunoSEQ multiplex PCR; TCRdb's copy has only in-frame clones and leaves some out. Of around 690,000 clones in the sample, around 91% were seen once. Trimming removed 1 base at V and 0 bases at J, with 13 bases between. The CDR3 consists of 16 residues. The V gene's germline CDR1 is SGHVS and CDR2 FNYEAQ. General observations from the study: The four-donor shared clonotypes exceeded non-shared clonotypes in generation probability, with non-shared ones scoring lower. In having few donors, the study represented limited genetic and exposure-history diversity.

Material: memory CD8+ T cells from PBMCs. Subset denoted: CD45RO+ cells pooled with CCR7-negative TemRA cells. The sequence was collected from a man aged 18 to 30 in good health. Some clones in this sample may be carry-over from other donors' samples. The chain recombines TRBV7-6 with TRBJ2-7, with D possibly matching TRBD2 (6 bases). CDR3 DNA: TGTGCCAGCAGCTTAGACCGGGACTCCCACTCCTACGAGCAGTACTTC. Protein sequence: CASSLDRDSHSYEQYF.